These T cell receptor beta chains were read from a single sample in a study of tumor-infiltrating lymphocytes in primary liver carcinoma. Using its own MiXCR run on the multiplex PCR reads, TCRdb lists one record per CDR3 protein. The table has 30,000 to 40,000 distinct CDR3 sequences, roughly 69% seen once. The sample taken for sequencing was liver tumor tissue from sampling region 4. These receptors all come from a man aged 40-49 years with primary liver carcinoma and hepatitis B virus infection. Each CDR3 is given with its conserved first and last residue. Fields, in order: D gene, J gene, clone size, V gene, CDR3 protein, CDR3 DNA. D genes are given only for firm matches. A row's size may be missing; if present it is once, few, many or a size class.

>NA|TRBJ1-3|NA|TRBV28
CASSLLAGTGNTIYF
TGTGCCAGCAGCCTTTTGGCAGGAACTGGAAACACCATATATTTT
>TRBD1|TRBJ2-5|NA|TRBV29-1
CNVEVDRGRAETQYF
TGCAACGTTGAAGTGGATAGGGGGCGAGCAGAGACCCAGTACTTC
>TRBD2|TRBJ2-3|once|TRBV6-1
CACGPAGETYTQYF
TGTGCTTGCGGACCAGCGGGAGAAACATATACACAGTATTTT
>NA|TRBJ2-7|NA|TRBV7-3
CDGSFKVHEQYF
TGTGACGGCAGCTTCAAGGTCCACGAGCAGTACTTC
>NA|TRBJ2-5|few|TRBV6-5
CASSRGGEIQYF
TGTGCTAGCAGTAGAGGGGGAGAGATCCAGTACTTC
>NA|TRBJ2-1|many|TRBV7-9
CASSSPRPEHEQFF
TGTGCCAGCAGCTCACCCAGACCGGAGCATGAGCAGTTCTTC
>TRBD1|TRBJ2-2|NA|TRBV19
CASSSTGATGELLF
TGTGCCAGTAGTTCCACAGGGGCCACTGGGGAGCTGTTATTT
>NA|TRBJ1-6|NA|TRBV5-1
CASSEFHDNSPLHF
TGCGCCAGCAGCGAGTTCCACGATAATTCACCCCTCCACTTT
>NA|TRBJ2-5|NA|TRBV15
CASRTRAQETQYF
TGTGCCAGCAGAACTAGAGCCCAAGAGACCCAGTACTTC
>NA|TRBJ1-1|NA|TRBV30
CAWRDWLNTEAFF
TGTGCCTGGAGGGATTGGCTGAACACTGAAGCTTTCTTT
>NA|TRBJ1-3|NA|TRBV28
CVSSPLTGTVNTIYF
TGTGTCAGCAGCCCTTTGACAGGAACTGTAAACACCATATATTTT
>NA|TRBJ2-3|NA|TRBV11-2
CASTILRLKESTDTQYF
TGTGCCAGCACCATCCTGAGGCTAAAGGAGAGCACAGATACGCAGTACTTT
>NA|TRBJ1-5|few|TRBV2
CASSAVRGNQPQHF
TGTGCCAGCAGCGCGGTAAGGGGTAATCAGCCCCAGCATTTT
>TRBD1|TRBJ1-2|few|TRBV12-3/TRBV12-4
CACTPGQENYGYTF
TGTGCCTGCACCCCGGGACAGGAGAACTACGGCTACACCTTC
>NA|TRBJ2-5|many|TRBV5-1
CASSFPGRNQETQYF
TGCGCCAGCAGCTTCCCCGGGCGGAACCAAGAGACCCAGTACTTC
>NA|TRBJ2-2|medium-sized|TRBV29-1
CSAERYTGELFF
TGCAGCGCCGAACGGTACACCGGGGAGCTGTTTTTT
>NA|TRBJ2-7|NA|TRBV29-1
CSVNDGRGEQHF
TGCAGCGTTAATGATGGCCGGGGAGAGCAGCACTTC
>NA|TRBJ2-7|NA|TRBV5-4
CANSLGGVEQYF
TGTGCCAACAGCTTGGGGGGTGTCGAGCAGTACTTC
>NA|TRBJ2-3|once|TRBV7-8
CASSIRGYTDTQYF
TGTGCCAGTAGCATTAGAGGATACACAGATACGCAGTATTTT
>NA|TRBJ2-3|NA|TRBV6-1
CANSDWSDTQYF
TGTGCCAACAGTGATTGGTCAGATACGCAGTATTTT
>NA|TRBJ2-7|NA|TRBV11-2
CASSQGPGTYYEQYF
TGTGCCAGCAGCCAAGGGCCTGGGACCTATTACGAGCAGTACTTC
>NA|TRBJ2-7|NA|TRBV4-3
CAISQDLTGSYEQYF
TGCGCCATCAGTCAAGACCTGACAGGCTCCTACGAGCAATACTTC
>NA|TRBJ2-1|large|TRBV4-2
CASSQDWTTGGEQFF
TGTGCCAGCAGCCAAGATTGGACTACCGGCGGTGAGCAGTTCTTC
>TRBD1|TRBJ2-1|NA|TRBV4-2
CASGHAGGQGNNEQFF
TGTGCCAGCGGCCATGCCGGGGGACAGGGAAACAATGAGCAGTTCTTC
>TRBD1|TRBJ1-1|NA|TRBV14
CASSQVQGVEAFF
TGTGCCAGCAGCCAAGTACAGGGGGTAGAAGCTTTCTTT
>NA|TRBJ2-5|NA|TRBV5-1
CASIHQETQYF
TGCGCCAGCATCCACCAAGAGACCCAGTACTTC
>NA|TRBJ2-5|NA|TRBV11-2
CASTSPRRGETLYF
TGTGCCAGTACCAGCCCCAGGAGGGGGGAGACCCTGTACTTC
>NA|TRBJ1-4|NA|TRBV11-2
CASSLDLEGLRPFF
TGTGCGAGCAGCTTAGATCTTGAGGGGCTCAGGCCGTTTTTT
>TRBD2|TRBJ2-1|NA|TRBV10-3
CAITATRGRAGEQFF
TGTGCCATCACTGCAACTAGAGGGAGGGCCGGGGAGCAGTTCTTC
>NA|TRBJ2-5|NA|TRBV28
CARRPIEQETQYF
TGTGCCAGGAGACCGATAGAACAAGAGACCCAGTACTTC
>TRBD1|TRBJ2-7|once|TRBV28
CASSYYYRDRGTYVQYF
TGTGCTAGCAGTTACTATTACCGGGACAGGGGCACCTACGTGCAGTACTTC
>TRBD1|TRBJ2-1|NA|TRBV5-4
CACRRDRQYNEQFF
TGTGCATGCAGGAGGGACAGGCAATACAATGAGCAGTTTTTC
>NA|TRBJ2-5|many|TRBV24-1
CATSDPGTKETQYF
TGTGCCACCAGTGATCCCGGGACAAAAGAGACCCAGTACTTC
>TRBD1|TRBJ1-1|NA|TRBV29-1
CSVSQDRADAFF
TGCAGCGTATCTCAGGACAGGGCTGATGCTTTCTTC
>NA|TRBJ2-4|NA|TRBV5-6
CASRWSTGHQYF
TGTGCCAGCAGATGGTCGACCGGACATCAGTACTTC
>TRBD2|TRBJ2-3|NA|TRBV11-2
CTSREAPQRLAVTDTQYF
TGTACCAGCAGAGAGGCCCCACAGAGACTAGCGGTCACAGATACACAGTATTTT
>NA|TRBJ2-5|NA|TRBV28
CASSGDHLKQTQCF
TGTGCCAGCAGTGGGGACCACCTCAAGCAGACCCAGTGCTTC
>NA|TRBJ1-4|NA|TRBV4-2
CASSQPHHEKPFF
TGTGCCAGCAGCCAGCCACACCATGAAAAACCGTTTTTT
>NA|TRBJ2-5|once|TRBV29-1
CSVEEIGRGETQYF
TGCAGCGTTGAAGAAATCGGACGAGGAGAGACTCAGTACTTC
>NA|TRBJ2-5|NA|TRBV28
CVSSLLNGDVETQYF
TGTGTCAGCAGTTTATTGAACGGGGATGTGGAGACCCAATACTTC
>NA|TRBJ1-1|NA|TRBV6-5
CASRCTEAFF
TGTGCTAGCAGATGTACTGAAGCTTTCTTT
>NA|TRBJ2-7|once|TRBV7-8
CASSLATVISYEQYF
TGTGCCAGCAGCCTAGCGACGGTCATCTCCTACGAGCAGTACTTC
>TRBD1|TRBJ2-3|NA|TRBV24-1
CATNVRDSPFRQYF
TGTGCCACCAATGTCCGGGACAGCCCCTTTAGGCAGTATTTT
>NA|TRBJ2-2|medium-sized|TRBV4-1
CASSQDGGRWGGELFF
TGCGCCAGCAGCCAAGATGGGGGGAGATGGGGCGGGGAGCTGTTTTTT
>NA|TRBJ1-1|NA|TRBV11-3
CASSIAVNTKAFF
TGTGCTAGCAGCATAGCAGTTAACACTAAAGCTTTCTTT
>NA|TRBJ1-3|NA|TRBV7-9
CASSPPSGVTGNTIYF
TGTGCCAGCAGCCCTCCCTCCGGGGTGACTGGAAACACCATATATTTT
>TRBD2|TRBJ2-1|NA|TRBV12-3/TRBV12-4
CASMTSGRYDELFF
TGTGCCAGTATGACTAGCGGGAGATACGATGAGCTGTTCTTC
>NA|TRBJ1-4|once|TRBV4-1
CVSSLMGTGTEKLFF
TGCGTCAGCAGCCTCATGGGGACTGGGACTGAAAAACTATTTTTT
>TRBD2|TRBJ2-3|NA|TRBV19
CASSIIAGGVQDTQYF
TGTGCCAGTAGTATAATAGCGGGAGGTGTACAAGATACGCAGTATTTT
>NA|TRBJ2-3|NA|TRBV14
CASNRGYPHTQYF
TGTGCCAGCAACCGAGGATACCCACATACGCAGTATTTT
>TRBD1|TRBJ2-2|NA|TRBV11-2
CASSPTRGIIVELFF
TGTGCCAGCAGCCCCACCAGGGGGATAATCGTGGAGCTGTTTTTT